The T cell receptor (beta chain) described here comes from a study of blood T cell repertoires in COVID-19 (dated by TCRdb to between 2020 and 2021). Regarding the complete study: Collaborator samples came from the United States, Italy and Spain and covered acute and convalescent phases of COVID-19. The prospective study material was composed of cDNA or gDNA derived from T cells, B-cell-depleted T cells, or PBMCs. Deeply sampled blood TCRbeta repertoires from subjects exposed to, actively infected with, or recovered from COVID-19 were included in the dataset. A freely available public database, intended as a resource for researchers studying the immune response to SARS-CoV-2, is where the repertoires were released. The samples were drawn from two sources: the first 160 participants of the ongoing ImmuneRACE study, and fewer than 1,500 subjects contributed by 6 global collaborators. A de-identified subject ID, COVID-19 status, age in years and sex were almost always included in the sample metadata. Where available, HLA class I and class II types were obtained from metadata supplied by the sample provider rather than from assay-based typing. General findings and caveats noted by the study authors: How much clinical and demographic metadata was included differed by source and by participant, and the metadata was provided uncurated.

Taken from the germline V gene, the CDR1 and CDR2 loops are MDHEN and SYDVKM. V loses 6 bases of germline sequence and J loses 4 bases, and the interval between the two ends is 19 bases. The CDR3 numbers 15 residues from cysteine through phenylalanine. Only the CDR3 portion is preserved as DNA: 45 bases, with reading frame beginning at the first base. Each collaborating institution followed its own protocols to collect whole blood in K2EDTA tubes. For TCRbeta analysis, collaborators shipped samples as frozen whole blood, isolated PBMCs, or DNA extracted from either of those sample types. As for this clone: Its antigen remains undetermined. Base qualities are not provided; no much larger clone lies one nucleotide away.

TCRbeta CDR3 regions were amplified from genomic DNA by means of the immunoSEQ Assay, a bias-controlled multiplex PCR. Per the source publication's procedure: Within the assay, amplification of reference gene primers was used to estimate how many nucleated cells each sample contained. To quantify the absolute abundance of each unique TCRbeta CDR3 rearrangement, sequence reads were collapsed and filtered. For each sample, productive Simpson clonality was calculated by taking the square root of Simpson's diversity index across productive rearrangements. TCRdb stores this immuneACCESS table with in-frame sequences only. Part of the clones is absent; in the studies checked, under half of the shortfall reflects unresolved V genes, and no reason is known for the rest. The D gene and trimming were derived from the DNA, and the V and J assignments and clone size from that table. The sample has 150,000 to 200,000 clones on record, approximately 90% of them singletons. The top ten constitute 2.5% to 3.5% of the sample.

The specimen sequenced was peripheral blood. This receptor was taken from a woman younger than 45 with active or convalescent COVID-19. The chain uses TRBV28 and TRBJ2-7, with TRBD1 perhaps the D gene, on 7 matching bases. The CDR3 protein is CASSRNGRGRYEQYF. In nucleotide form, the sequence is TGTGCCAGCAGCCGAAATGGCAGGGGGAGGTACGAGCAGTACTTC.